Listed below are T cell receptor beta chains from one sample, sequenced in a study of cytomegalovirus exposure and HLA in healthy donors. Produced via immunoSEQ multiplex PCR; TCRdb's table is partial and in-frame only. The sample lists around 150,000 clones, around 72% occurring once. The sample was PBMCs. These receptors all stem from a man between 18 and 29 years old in good health and CMV-seronegative. Both conserved end residues are part of each CDR3. A D gene is named only where the DNA matches it firmly. Some rows have no size entry. The others give once, few or many, or a class for an expanded clone.

>NA|TRBV11-2|15|TRBD2|TRBJ2-7
TGTGCCAGCAGCTTCGGGGAGGGAGACGCCTACGAGCAGTACTTC
CASSFGEGDAYEQYF
>few|TRBV4-3|16|TRBD2|TRBJ2-7
TGCGCCAGCAGCCAAGAACTCAGCGGGAGCTTCTACGAGCAGTACTTC
CASSQELSGSFYEQYF
>NA|TRBV6-4|14|TRBD1|TRBJ1-2
TGTGCCAGCAGTGACCCCGGGACAGGGAGTGGCTACACCTTC
CASSDPGTGSGYTF
>NA|TRBV5-1|14|TRBD2|TRBJ2-1
TGCGCCAGCAGCCCTTTAGCGGGGGACAATGAGCAGTTCTTC
CASSPLAGDNEQFF
>few|TRBV19|14|NA|TRBJ1-3
TGTGCCAGTAGTATACCCGGTTTGGAGGACACCATATATTTT
CASSIPGLEDTIYF
>NA|TRBV7-9|14|NA|TRBJ2-7
TGTTCCAGCAGCTCACAGGGAGTCCTCTACGAGCAGTACTTC
CSSSSQGVLYEQYF
>NA|TRBV28|17|NA|TRBJ1-5
TGTGCCAGCAGTTTATTGGGCAGATTTTATAGCAATCAGCCCCAGCATTTT
CASSLLGRFYSNQPQHF
>few|TRBV5-1|13|NA|TRBJ2-2
TGCGCCAGCAGCTTGAGCGGCACCGGGGAGCTGTTTTTT
CASSLSGTGELFF
>NA|TRBV9|14|TRBD2|TRBJ2-1
TGTGCCAGCAGCGTTAATAGCGGGAGGTATGAGCAGTTCTTC
CASSVNSGRYEQFF
>NA|TRBV27|14|NA|TRBJ2-7
TGTGCCAGCAGTTTACGACAGAGCCGCTACGAGCAGTACTTC
CASSLRQSRYEQYF
>NA|TRBV4-3|13|NA|TRBJ2-5
TGCGCCAGCAGCCAAGGACAGGCCGAGACCCAGTACTTC
CASSQGQAETQYF
>NA|TRBV11-2|16|NA|TRBJ1-6
TGTGCCAGCAGCTCCAGGACAGACCGATACAATTCACCCCTCCACTTT
CASSSRTDRYNSPLHF
>NA|TRBV6-5|14|TRBD1|TRBJ1-2
TGTGCCAGCCTTCCGGGACAGGGACTCTATGGCTACACCTTC
CASLPGQGLYGYTF
>NA|TRBV4-2|17|TRBD2|TRBJ2-5
TGTGCCAGCAGCCAACGTAAGACTAGCGGGGAGCAAGAGACCCAGTACTTC
CASSQRKTSGEQETQYF
>NA|TRBV6-5|16|TRBD2|TRBJ2-1
TGTGCCAGCAGTTACTCAGCGGGAGGGGCCTACAATGAGCAGTTCTTC
CASSYSAGGAYNEQFF
>NA|TRBV27|16|NA|TRBJ1-1
TGTGCCAGCAGTCCAACCCTTGGGGGGAGGAGAACTGAAGCTTTCTTT
CASSPTLGGRRTEAFF
>NA|TRBV27|15|TRBD1|TRBJ1-5
TGTGCCAGCAGTCCCACAGGGGATTGGAATCAGCCCCAGCATTTT
CASSPTGDWNQPQHF
>NA|TRBV27|17|TRBD2|TRBJ2-1
TGTGCCAGCGTTGGGACTAGCGGAGGGGCCCCCCACAATGAGCAGTTCTTC
CASVGTSGGAPHNEQFF
>NA|TRBV7-7|18|TRBD2|TRBJ2-5
TGTGCCAGCAGCTGGGGACTAGCGGGAGGGCCGGTGAGAGAGACCCAGTACTTC
CASSWGLAGGPVRETQYF
>NA|TRBV6-6|14|TRBD2|TRBJ2-7
TGTGCCAGCAGCCGTAGCGGGAGCCCCTACGAGCAGTACTTC
CASSRSGSPYEQYF
>once|TRBV6-1|13|NA|TRBJ2-7
TGTGCCGCCGAAACAGGGAAATCCTACGAGCAGTACTTC
CAAETGKSYEQYF
>NA|TRBV10-2|13|NA|TRBJ1-1
TGCGCCAGCGGAACAGATTTTTACACTGAAGCTTTCTTT
CASGTDFYTEAFF
>NA|TRBV6-1|15|TRBD1|TRBJ1-1
TGTGCCAGCAGTGAAGTGGGACAGGCCGTAAGTGAAGCTTTCTTT
CASSEVGQAVSEAFF
>NA|TRBV18|13|NA|TRBJ1-5
TGTGCCAGCTCGCCGGACTCCGCTCAGCCCCAGCATTTT
CASSPDSAQPQHF
>NA|TRBV19|14|NA|TRBJ2-3
TGTGCCAGTAGTACCTTGGGAGCGGCAGATACGCAGTATTTT
CASSTLGAADTQYF
>NA|TRBV18|18|TRBD1|TRBJ1-3
TGTGCCAGCTCACCAAGGAACCGGGACAGGAGCTCTGGAAACACCATATATTTT
CASSPRNRDRSSGNTIYF
>once|TRBV2|17|TRBD1|TRBJ1-5
TGTGCCAGCGATGCACAAGGACAGGCCCATAGCAATCAGCCCCAGCATTTT
CASDAQGQAHSNQPQHF
>NA|TRBV5-4|15|TRBD2|TRBJ2-7
TGTGCCAGCAGCTCCGGACTAGCGGATAACTACGAGCAGTACTTC
CASSSGLADNYEQYF
>NA|TRBV28|16|NA|TRBJ2-5
TGTGCCAGCAGTTATGGGGACATCACGGGGCAAGAGACCCAGTACTTC
CASSYGDITGQETQYF
>NA|TRBV28|15|NA|TRBJ1-5
TGTGCCAGCACCCCGGGGGGCGCGGGAAATCAGCCCCAGCATTTT
CASTPGGAGNQPQHF
>NA|TRBV6-1|14|NA|TRBJ1-5
TGTGCCAGCAGCCATGAGGGCCGCAATCAGCCCCAGCATTTT
CASSHEGRNQPQHF
>NA|TRBV7-2|15|TRBD1|TRBJ2-7
TGTGCCAGCAGCTTAAGGGGGACAGTGGAGAACGAGCAGTACTTC
CASSLRGTVENEQYF
>NA|TRBV7-9|15|TRBD1|TRBJ2-1
TGTGCCAGCAGCAGACAGGGGAAGAACTACAATGAGCAGTTCTTC
CASSRQGKNYNEQFF
>NA|TRBV25-1|14|NA|TRBJ2-7
TGTGCCAGCAGTGAAGGGGGAGGCCTCTACGAGCAGTACTTC
CASSEGGGLYEQYF
>NA|TRBV9|13|NA|TRBJ1-1
TGTGCCAGCAGCGAGGAGGGGGGGACTGAAGCTTTCTTT
CASSEEGGTEAFF
>few|TRBV6-6|13|TRBD2|TRBJ2-1
TGTGCCAGCAGTTCCGAACTAGCGGGAGCTCGGTTCTTC
CASSSELAGARFF
>NA|TRBV4-1|16|NA|TRBJ1-5
TGCGCCAGCAGCCAAGAAAGTGGGCAGAGCAATCAGCCCCAGCATTTT
CASSQESGQSNQPQHF
>NA|TRBV4-1|16|TRBD2|TRBJ2-3
TGCGCCAGCAGCCAAGAAGGGGGACTAGCGAGGGATACGCAGTATTTT
CASSQEGGLARDTQYF
>NA|TRBV4-1|12|NA|TRBJ1-2
TGCGCCAGCAGCCAAGTCGGCAGGGTAAGAACCTTC
CASSQVGRVRTF
>NA|TRBV7-9|18|TRBD2|TRBJ2-5
TGTGCCAGCAGCTCATACGCTAGACTAGCGGGAGCCCAAGAGACCCAGTACTTC
CASSSYARLAGAQETQYF